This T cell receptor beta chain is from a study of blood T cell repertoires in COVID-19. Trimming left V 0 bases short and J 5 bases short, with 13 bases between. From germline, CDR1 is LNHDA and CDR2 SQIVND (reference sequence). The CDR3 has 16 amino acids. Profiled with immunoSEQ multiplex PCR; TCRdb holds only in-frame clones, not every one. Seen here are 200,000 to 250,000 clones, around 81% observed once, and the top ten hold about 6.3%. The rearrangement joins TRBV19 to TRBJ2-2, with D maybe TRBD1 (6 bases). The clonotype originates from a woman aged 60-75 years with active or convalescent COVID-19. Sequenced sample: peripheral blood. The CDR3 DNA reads TGTGCCAGTAGTATAGATACAGGGCAGGGTACCGGGGAGCTGTTTTTT. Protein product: CASSIDTGQGTGELFF.